The clone carrying this T cell receptor (beta chain) came up a few times. This record comes from a study of shared clonotypes between healthy human individuals. This CDR3 contains 14 residues. J lost 4 bases, V lost 5 bases, and 5 bases had no gene match. From germline, CDR1 is LNHDA and CDR2 SQIVND (reference sequence). Here immunoSEQ multiplex PCR was the method, and the copy in TCRdb shows in-frame clones only, minus some. Of approximately 500,000 clones detected, about 84% appear once; the ten largest clones hold about 12%. This receptor was taken from a woman aged 40-49 years in good health. Some clones in this sample may be carry-over from other donors' samples. V and J are TRBV19 and TRBJ1-1; 9 nucleotides align to TRBD1. The sequencing sample was made of PBMCs. The CDR3 reads CASSLTGGITEAFF. In DNA form, the CDR3 reads TGTGCCAGTAGTTTAACAGGGGGCATCACTGAAGCTTTCTTT.